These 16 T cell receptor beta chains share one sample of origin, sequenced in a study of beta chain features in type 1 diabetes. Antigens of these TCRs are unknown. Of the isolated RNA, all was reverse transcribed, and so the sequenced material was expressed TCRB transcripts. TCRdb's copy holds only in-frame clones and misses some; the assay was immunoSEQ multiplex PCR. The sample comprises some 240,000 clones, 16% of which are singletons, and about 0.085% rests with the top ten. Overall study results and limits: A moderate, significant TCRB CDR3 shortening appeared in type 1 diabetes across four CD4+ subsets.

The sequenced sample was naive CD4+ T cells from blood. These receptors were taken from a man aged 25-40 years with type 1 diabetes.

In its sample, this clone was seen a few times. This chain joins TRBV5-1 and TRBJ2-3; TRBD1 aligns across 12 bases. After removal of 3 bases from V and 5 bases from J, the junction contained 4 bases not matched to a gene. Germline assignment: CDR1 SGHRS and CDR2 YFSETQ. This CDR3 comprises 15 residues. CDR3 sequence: CASSSRDRGQDTQYF. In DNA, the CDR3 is TGCGCCAGCAGCTCCCGGGACAGGGGGCAAGATACGCAGTATTTT.

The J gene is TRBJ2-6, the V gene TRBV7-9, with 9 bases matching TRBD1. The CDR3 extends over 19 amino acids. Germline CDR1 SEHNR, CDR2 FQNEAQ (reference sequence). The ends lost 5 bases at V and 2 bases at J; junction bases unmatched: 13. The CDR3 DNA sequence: TGTGCCAGCAGCCTAAGACAGGGGGAGAACGGCCCTGGGGCCAACGTCCTGACTTTC. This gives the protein CASSLRQGENGPGANVLTF. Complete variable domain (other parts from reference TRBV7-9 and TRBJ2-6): DTGVSQNPRHKITKRGQNVTFRCDPISEHNRLYWYRQTLGQGPEFLTYFQNEAQLEKSRLLSDRFSAERPKGSFSTLEIQRTEQGDSAMYLCASSLRQGENGPGANVLTFGAGSRLTVL.

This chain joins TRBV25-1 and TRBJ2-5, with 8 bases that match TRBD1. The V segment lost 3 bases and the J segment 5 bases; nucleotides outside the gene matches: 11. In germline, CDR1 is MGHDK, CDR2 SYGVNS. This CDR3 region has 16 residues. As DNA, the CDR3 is TGTGCCAGCAGTGAGGTTGGGCAGGGGGCAGGGGAGACCCAGTACTTC. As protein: CASSEVGQGAGETQYF.

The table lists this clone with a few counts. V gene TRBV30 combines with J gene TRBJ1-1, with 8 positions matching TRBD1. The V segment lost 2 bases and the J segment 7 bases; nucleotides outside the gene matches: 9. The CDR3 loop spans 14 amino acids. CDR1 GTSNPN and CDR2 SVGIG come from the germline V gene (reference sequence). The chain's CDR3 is CAWSPRDRLIEAFF. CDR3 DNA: TGTGCCTGGAGTCCTCGGGACAGGCTGATTGAAGCTTTCTTT. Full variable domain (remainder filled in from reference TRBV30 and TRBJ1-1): SQTIHQWPATLVQPVGSPLSLECTVEGTSNPNLYWYRQAAGRGLQLLFYSVGIGQISSEVPQNLSASRPQDRQFILSSKKLLLSDSGFYLCAWSPRDRLIEAFFGQGTRLTVV.

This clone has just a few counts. CDR3 sequence: CASSFQLEQFF. The CDR3 nucleotides read TGTGCCAGCAGCTTTCAACTTGAGCAGTTCTTC. This sequence joins TRBV7-9 and TRBJ2-1; D is unresolved. The germline V gene encodes CDR1 SEHNR and CDR2 FQNEAQ (reference sequence). The CDR3 is made up of 11 amino acids. V was pared by 3 bases and J by 9 bases, with 6 bases between.

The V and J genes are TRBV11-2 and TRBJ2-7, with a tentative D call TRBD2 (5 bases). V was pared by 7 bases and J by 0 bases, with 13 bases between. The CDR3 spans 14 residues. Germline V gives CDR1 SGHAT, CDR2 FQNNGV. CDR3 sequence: CASTLDSNSYEQYF. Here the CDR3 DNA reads TGTGCCAGCACTTTGGACTCAAACTCCTACGAGCAGTACTTC.

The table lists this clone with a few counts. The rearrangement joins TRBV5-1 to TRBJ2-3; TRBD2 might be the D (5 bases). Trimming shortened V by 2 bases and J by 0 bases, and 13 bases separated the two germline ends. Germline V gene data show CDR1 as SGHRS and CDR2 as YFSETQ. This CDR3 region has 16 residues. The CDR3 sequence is CASSFIGRTSTDTQYF. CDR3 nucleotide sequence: TGCGCCAGCAGCTTCATAGGTAGGACTAGCACAGATACGCAGTATTTT.

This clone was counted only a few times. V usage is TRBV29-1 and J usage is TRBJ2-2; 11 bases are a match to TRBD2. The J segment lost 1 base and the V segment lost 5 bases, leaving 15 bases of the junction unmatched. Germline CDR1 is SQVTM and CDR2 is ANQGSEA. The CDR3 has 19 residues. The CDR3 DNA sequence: TGCAGCGTTCCCCCTAGGGGGGCGACTAGCGGGGTGAACACCGGGGAGCTGTTTTTT. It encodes CSVPPRGATSGVNTGELFF.

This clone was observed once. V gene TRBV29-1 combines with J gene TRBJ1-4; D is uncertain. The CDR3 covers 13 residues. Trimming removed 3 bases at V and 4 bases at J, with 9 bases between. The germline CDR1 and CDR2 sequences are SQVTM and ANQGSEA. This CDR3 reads CSVEGRFNEKLFF. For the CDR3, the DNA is TGCAGCGTTGAGGGCAGGTTTAATGAAAAACTGTTTTTT. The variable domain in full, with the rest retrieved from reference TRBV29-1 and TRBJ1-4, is SAVISQKPSRDICQRGTSLTIQCQVDSQVTMMFWYRQQPGQSLTLIATANQGSEATYESGFVIDKFPISRPNLTFSTLTVSNMSPEDSSIYLCSVEGRFNEKLFFGSGTQLSVL.

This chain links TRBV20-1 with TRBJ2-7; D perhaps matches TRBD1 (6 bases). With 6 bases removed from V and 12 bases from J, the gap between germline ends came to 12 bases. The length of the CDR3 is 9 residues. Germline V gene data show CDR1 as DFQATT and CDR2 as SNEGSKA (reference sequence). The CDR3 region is CSAGVRGYF. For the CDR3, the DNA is TGCAGTGCAGGGGTCAGGGGGTACTTC.

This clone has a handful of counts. Written as DNA, the CDR3 is TGCAGCGTTAAAAGACAGGGAGCGAACACCGGGGAGCTGTTTTTT. The encoded protein is CSVKRQGANTGELFF. V usage is TRBV29-1 and J usage is TRBJ2-2, with 7 bases lining up with TRBD1. The trim removed 5 bases at V and 0 bases at J, leaving 6 bases unmatched. Germline values: CDR1 SQVTM, CDR2 ANQGSEA. The CDR3 sequence is 15 residues long.

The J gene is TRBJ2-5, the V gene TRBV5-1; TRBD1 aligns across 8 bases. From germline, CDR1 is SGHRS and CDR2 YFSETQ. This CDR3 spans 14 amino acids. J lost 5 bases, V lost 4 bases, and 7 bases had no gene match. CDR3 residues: CASSQRQGRETQYF. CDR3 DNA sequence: TGCGCCAGCAGCCAAAGACAGGGGAGGGAGACCCAGTACTTC.

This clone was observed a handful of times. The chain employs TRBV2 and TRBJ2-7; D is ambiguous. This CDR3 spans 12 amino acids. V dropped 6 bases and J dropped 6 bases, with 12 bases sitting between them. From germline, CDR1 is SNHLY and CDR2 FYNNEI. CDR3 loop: CASSAQRSEQYF. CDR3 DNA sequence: TGTGCCAGCAGCGCACAGCGTTCCGAGCAGTACTTC.

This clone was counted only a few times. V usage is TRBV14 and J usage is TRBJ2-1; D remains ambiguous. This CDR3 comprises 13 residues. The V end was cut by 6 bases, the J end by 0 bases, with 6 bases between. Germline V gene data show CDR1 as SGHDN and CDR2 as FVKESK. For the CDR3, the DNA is TGTGCCAGCAGGCCTATCTCCTACAATGAGCAGTTCTTC. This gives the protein CASRPISYNEQFF.

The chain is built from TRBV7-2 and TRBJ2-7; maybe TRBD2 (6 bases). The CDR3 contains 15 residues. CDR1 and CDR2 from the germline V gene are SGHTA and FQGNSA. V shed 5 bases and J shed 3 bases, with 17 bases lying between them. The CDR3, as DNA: TGTGCCAGCAGCATGCGTGGCGGGAAAGTCTACGAGCAGTACTTC. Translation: CASSMRGGKVYEQYF.

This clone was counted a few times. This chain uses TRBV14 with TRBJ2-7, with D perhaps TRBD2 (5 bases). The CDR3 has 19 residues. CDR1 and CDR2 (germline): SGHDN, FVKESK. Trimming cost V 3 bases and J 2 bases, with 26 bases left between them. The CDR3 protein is CASSQDREGERSRAYEQYF. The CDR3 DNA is TGTGCCAGCAGCCAGGATCGTGAGGGTGAGAGAAGTCGGGCCTACGAGCAGTACTTC.